Shown below are 16 T cell receptor beta chains from a single sample sequenced in a study of siplizumab effects on memory and regulatory T cells (dated by TCRdb to between 2019 and 2020). The library was made by the immunoSEQ multiplex PCR assay. TCRdb re-hosts the immuneACCESS table, in-frame sequences only. Its copies lack some clones; in the studies checked, an unresolved V gene accounts for under half of them, and the cause for the rest is not known. For this sample the table gives some 100,000 clones, of which 85% to 95% were detected only once. Around 13% of the sample is in the top ten clones. The sequencing input was non-Treg CD4+ T cells sorted from blood. The cell subset or site label here, explained by the study, means: FACS-sorted unstimulated CD4+ non-regulatory T cells. These receptors were obtained from a human donor in good health.

The chain links TRBV5-4 to TRBJ1-2, with a weak D call TRBD1 (5 bases). V lost 1 base to trimming and J lost 9 bases, with 16 bases between them. The CDR3 spans 14 residues. Germline CDR1 reads SGHNT; CDR2 reads YYREEE (reference sequence). The CDR3 loop reads CASSLSIGGMSYTF. In DNA form, the CDR3 reads TGTGCCAGCAGCTTGAGCATCGGGGGAATGAGCTACACCTTC.

The V call is TRBV19, the J call TRBJ1-3, with 8 nucleotides matching TRBD1. CDR1 is LNHDA and CDR2 is SQIVND in the germline V gene (reference sequence). The J segment lost 11 bases and the V segment lost 3 bases, leaving 12 bases of the junction unmatched. The CDR3 runs to 15 residues. The CDR3 DNA reads as TGTGCCAGTAGTATCGATGGACAGGGAAGGACTGCCATATATTTT. It codes for CASSIDGQGRTAIYF.

CDR3 loop: CASSIGRGAYYEQYF. As DNA, the CDR3 is TGTGCCAGTAGTATAGGCCGGGGGGCCTACTACGAGCAGTACTTC. The chain couples TRBV19 to TRBJ2-7; the D gene is possibly TRBD2 (7 bases). The CDR3 has 15 amino acids. Germline V gene lookup returns CDR1 LNHDA and CDR2 SQIVND (reference sequence). V was clipped by 1 base and J by 3 bases, with 13 bases between them.

J is TRBJ1-2 and V is TRBV5-1; unclear D gene. The length of the CDR3 is 14 residues. CDR1 is SGHRS and CDR2 is YFSETQ in the germline V gene. Between the trimmed V and J ends, which lost 0 bases and 5 bases, there was a span of 11 bases. The CDR3 region is CASSLARTMYGYTF. The CDR3 nucleotides are TGCGCCAGCAGCTTGGCCAGAACTATGTATGGCTACACCTTC. Variable domain in full (rest from reference TRBV5-1 and TRBJ1-2): KAGVTQTPRYLIKTRGQQVTLSCSPISGHRSVSWYQQTPGQGLQFLFEYFSETQRNKGNFPGRFSGRQFSNSRSEMNVSTLELGDSALYLCASSLARTMYGYTFGSGTRLTVV.

This sequence joins TRBV28 and TRBJ1-1; D is undetermined. V was pared by 5 bases and J by 2 bases, with 6 bases between. The V gene's germline CDR1 is MDHEN and CDR2 SYDVKM. The CDR3 loop spans 12 amino acids. The DNA of the CDR3 is TGTGCCAGCAGTCTAGGAAACACTGAAGCTTTCTTT. It yields the protein CASSLGNTEAFF. The full variable domain, its missing parts supplied by reference TRBV28 and TRBJ1-1, is DVKVTQSSRYLVKRTGEKVFLECVQDMDHENMFWYRQDPGLGLRLIYFSYDVKMKEKGDIPEGYSVSREKKERFSLILESASTNQTSMYLCASSLGNTEAFFGQGTRLTVV.

V usage is TRBV9 and J usage is TRBJ2-5; D gene ambiguous. CDR1 is SGDLS, CDR2 YYNGEE, per germline. The CDR3 loop spans 14 amino acids. V dropped 0 bases and J dropped 2 bases, with 8 bases sitting between them. The CDR3 DNA sequence: TGTGCCAGCAGCGTAGATGGGCAGCAAGAGACCCAGTACTTC. This translates into CASSVDGQQETQYF.

The V and J genes are TRBV6-1 and TRBJ2-5; D possibly uses TRBD1 or TRBD2 (5 bases each). V gave up 3 bases and J gave up 8 bases, with 13 bases separating them. The CDR3 runs 13 residues. Germline V gene lookup returns CDR1 MNHNS and CDR2 SASEGT. CDR3 in amino acids: CASSEGPSSTQYF. CDR3 sequence (DNA): TGTGCCAGCAGTGAGGGACCGTCATCAACCCAGTACTTC.

The V and J genes are TRBV7-3 and TRBJ2-3; 9 positions match TRBD2. V shed 3 bases, J shed 2 bases, and the junction held 3 bases outside the gene matches. CDR3 length: 15 amino acids. CDR1 and CDR2 from the germline V gene are SGHTA and FQGTGA. CDR3 DNA: TGTGCCAGCAGCTTTAGCGGGAGAGACACAGATACGCAGTATTTT. Translation gives CASSFSGRDTDTQYF. The whole variable domain, remainder taken from reference TRBV7-3 and TRBJ2-3, is GAGVSQTPSNKVTEKGKYVELRCDPISGHTALYWYRQSLGQGPEFLIYFQGTGAADDSGLPNDRFFAVRPEGSVSTLKIQRTERGDSAVYLCASSFSGRDTDTQYFGPGTRLTVL.

This clone was picked up one time. This chain links TRBV19 with TRBJ1-1; 9 bases map to TRBD1. The J segment lost 5 bases and the V segment lost 3 bases, leaving 7 bases of the junction unmatched. The CDR3 runs 15 residues. CDR1 LNHDA and CDR2 SQIVND come from the germline V gene (reference sequence). CDR3 coding DNA: TGTGCCAGTAGTATGGGGACAGGGCGAGGAACTGAAGCTTTCTTT. Amino acid sequence: CASSMGTGRGTEAFF.

This chain uses TRBV7-9 with TRBJ2-3, with a weak D call TRBD2 (6 bases). The V end lost 5 bases, the J end lost 0 bases, and 15 bases lay between the germline ends. This CDR3 is 16 amino acids long. CDR1 and CDR2 (germline): SEHNR, FQNEAQ (reference sequence). This chain's CDR3 is CASSRRYGGSTDTQYF. CDR3 bases: TGTGCCAGCAGCCGACGGTACGGGGGAAGCACAGATACGCAGTATTTT.

This chain uses TRBV14 with TRBJ1-2; the match to TRBD1 covers 7 bases. CDR3 size: 13 residues. The junction had 5 bases not matched to a gene; V was cut back by 6 bases and J by 4 bases. Germline lookup yields CDR1 SGHDN and CDR2 FVKESK. The DNA for the CDR3 is TGTGCCAGCAGACCAGGGGGAGGCTATGGCTACACCTTC. Residues: CASRPGGGYGYTF. Full variable domain (rest looked up from reference TRBV14 and TRBJ1-2): EAGVTQFPSHSVIEKGQTVTLRCDPISGHDNLYWYRRVMGKEIKFLLHFVKESKQDESGMPNNRFLAERTGGTYSTLKVQPAELEDSGVYFCASRPGGGYGYTFGSGTRLTVV.

The chain is built from TRBV14 and TRBJ2-1; D is uncertain. The CDR3 sequence is 11 residues long. Per germline, CDR1 SGHDN and CDR2 FVKESK. Trimming shortened V by 2 bases and J by 7 bases, and 3 bases separated the two germline ends. CDR3 in amino acids: CASSQFNEQFF. CDR3 DNA sequence: TGTGCCAGCAGCCAATTTAATGAGCAGTTCTTC.

CDR3 nucleotide sequence: TGCGCCAGCAGCCAGGCAGGACAGGGGCCTTCCTACGAGCAGTACTTC. Translation gives CASSQAGQGPSYEQYF. The chain couples TRBV4-1 to TRBJ2-7; 9 nucleotides match TRBD1. The CDR3 contains 16 residues. Germline CDR1 and CDR2: MGHRA and YSYEKL. V shed 3 bases and J 1 base; nucleotides not matched to a gene: 7.

The chain uses TRBV7-3 and TRBJ2-1, with D unclear. From germline, CDR1 is SGHTA and CDR2 FQGTGA. This CDR3 has 14 residues. V was clipped by 0 bases and J by 5 bases, with 8 bases between them. CDR3 bases: TGTGCCAGCAGCTTAACTAGTCCGAACAATGAGCAGTTCTTC. It translates to CASSLTSPNNEQFF. Supplemented by reference TRBV7-3 and TRBJ2-1, the full variable domain reads GAGVSQTPSNKVTEKGKYVELRCDPISGHTALYWYRQSLGQGPEFLIYFQGTGAADDSGLPNDRFFAVRPEGSVSTLKIQRTERGDSAVYLCASSLTSPNNEQFFGPGTRLTVL.

The chain has TRBV4-3 and TRBJ2-1; TRBD2 matches 7 bases. This CDR3 has 15 amino acids. J gave up 6 bases and V 0 bases, and 5 bases lay outside the gene matches. The germline gives CDR1 LGHNA, CDR2 YSLEER. CDR3 amino acids: CASSQEVAGLNEQFF. The CDR3 region has the DNA TGCGCCAGCAGCCAAGAAGTAGCGGGCCTCAATGAGCAGTTCTTC.

V usage is TRBV7-3 and J usage is TRBJ2-3; D uncertain. V was pared by 2 bases and J by 1 base, with 7 bases between. CDR3 size: 14 residues. CDR1 is SGHTA and CDR2 is FQGTGA in the germline V gene. This CDR3 reads CASSLRAGTDTQYF. CDR3 sequence (DNA): TGTGCCAGCAGCTTACGGGCGGGCACAGATACGCAGTATTTT.